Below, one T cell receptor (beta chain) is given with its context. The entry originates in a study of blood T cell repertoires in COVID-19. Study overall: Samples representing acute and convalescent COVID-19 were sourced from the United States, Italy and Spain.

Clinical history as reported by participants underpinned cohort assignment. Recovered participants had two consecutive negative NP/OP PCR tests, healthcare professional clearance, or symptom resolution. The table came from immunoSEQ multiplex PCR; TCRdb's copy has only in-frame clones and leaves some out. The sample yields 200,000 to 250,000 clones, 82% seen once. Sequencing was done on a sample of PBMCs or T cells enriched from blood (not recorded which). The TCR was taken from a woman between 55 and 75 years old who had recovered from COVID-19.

The CDR3 reads CASSETYGYTF. The CDR3 DNA sequence: TGTGCCAGCAGTGAGACATATGGCTACACCTTC. The V and J genes are TRBV6-1 and TRBJ1-2; D gene ambiguous. The CDR3 has 11 amino acids. CDR1 is MNHNS and CDR2 is SASEGT in the germline V gene. V lost 3 bases, J lost 5 bases, and 4 bases lay in between.